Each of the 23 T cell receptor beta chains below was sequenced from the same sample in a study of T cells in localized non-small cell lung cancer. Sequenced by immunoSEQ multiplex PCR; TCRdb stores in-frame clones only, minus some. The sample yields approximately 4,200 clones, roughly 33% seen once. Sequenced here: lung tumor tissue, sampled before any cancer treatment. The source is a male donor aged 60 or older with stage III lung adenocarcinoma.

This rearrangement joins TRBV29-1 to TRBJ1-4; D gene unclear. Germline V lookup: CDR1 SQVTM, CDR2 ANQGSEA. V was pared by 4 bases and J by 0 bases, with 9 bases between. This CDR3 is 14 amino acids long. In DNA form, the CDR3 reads TGCAGCGTTGTGTTAGATGCAACTAATGAAAAACTGTTTTTT. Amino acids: CSVVLDATNEKLFF.

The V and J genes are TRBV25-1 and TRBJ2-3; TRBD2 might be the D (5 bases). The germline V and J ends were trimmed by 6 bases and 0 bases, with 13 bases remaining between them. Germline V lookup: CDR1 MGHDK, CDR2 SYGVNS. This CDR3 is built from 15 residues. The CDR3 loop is CASSERPTSTDTQYF. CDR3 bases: TGTGCCAGCAGCGAGCGGCCGACCAGCACAGATACGCAGTATTTT.

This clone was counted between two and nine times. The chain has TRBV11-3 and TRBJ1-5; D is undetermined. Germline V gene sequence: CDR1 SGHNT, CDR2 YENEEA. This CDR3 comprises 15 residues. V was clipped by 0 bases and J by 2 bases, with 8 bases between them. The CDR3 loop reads CASSLEGRGNQPQHF. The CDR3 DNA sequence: TGTGCCAGCAGCTTAGAAGGTCGGGGCAATCAGCCCCAGCATTTT. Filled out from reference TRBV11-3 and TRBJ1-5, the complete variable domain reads EAGVVQSPRYKIIEKKQPVAFWCNPISGHNTLYWYLQNLGQGPELLIRYENEEAVDDSQLPKDRFSAERLKGVDSTLKIQPAELGDSAVYLCASSLEGRGNQPQHFGDGTRLSIL.

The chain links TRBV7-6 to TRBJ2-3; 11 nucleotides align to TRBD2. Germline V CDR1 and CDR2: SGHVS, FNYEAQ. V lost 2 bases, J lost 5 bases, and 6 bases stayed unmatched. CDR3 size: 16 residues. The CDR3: CASSLSLAGVGDTQYF. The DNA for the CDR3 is TGTGCCAGCAGCTTATCACTAGCGGGGGTGGGAGATACGCAGTATTTT. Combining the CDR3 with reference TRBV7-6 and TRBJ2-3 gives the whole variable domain GAGVSQSPRYKVTKRGQDVALRCDPISGHVSLYWYRQALGQGPEFLTYFNYEAQQDKSGLPNDRFSAERPEGSISTLTIQRTEQRDSAMYRCASSLSLAGVGDTQYFGPGTRLTVL.

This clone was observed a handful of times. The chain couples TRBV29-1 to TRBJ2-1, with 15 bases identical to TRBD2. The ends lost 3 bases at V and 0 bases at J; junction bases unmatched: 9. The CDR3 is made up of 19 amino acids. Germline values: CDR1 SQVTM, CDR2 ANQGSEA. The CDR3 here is CSVEGLAGGYTSSYNEQFF. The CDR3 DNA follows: TGCAGCGTTGAGGGACTAGCGGGGGGTTATACCAGCTCCTACAATGAGCAGTTCTTC.

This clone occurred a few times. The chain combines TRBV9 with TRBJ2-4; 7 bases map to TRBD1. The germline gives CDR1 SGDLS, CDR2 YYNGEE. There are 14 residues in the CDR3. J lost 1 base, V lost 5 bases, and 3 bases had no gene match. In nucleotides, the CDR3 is TGTGCCAGCAGTGAGGACAGGGCCAAAAACATTCAGTACTTC. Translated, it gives CASSEDRAKNIQYF.

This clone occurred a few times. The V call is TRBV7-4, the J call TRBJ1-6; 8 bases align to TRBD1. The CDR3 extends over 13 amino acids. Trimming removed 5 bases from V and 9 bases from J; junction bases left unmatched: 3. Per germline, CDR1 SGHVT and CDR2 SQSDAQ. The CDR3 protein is CASSPDRASPLHF. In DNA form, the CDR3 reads TGTGCCAGCAGCCCGGACAGGGCTTCACCCCTCCACTTT.

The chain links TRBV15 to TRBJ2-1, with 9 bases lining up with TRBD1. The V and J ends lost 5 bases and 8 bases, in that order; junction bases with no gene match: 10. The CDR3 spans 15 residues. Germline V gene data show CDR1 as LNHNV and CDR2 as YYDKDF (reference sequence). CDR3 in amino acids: CATSQQGAPPDEQFF. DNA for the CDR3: TGTGCCACCAGCCAACAGGGGGCGCCTCCCGATGAGCAGTTCTTC.

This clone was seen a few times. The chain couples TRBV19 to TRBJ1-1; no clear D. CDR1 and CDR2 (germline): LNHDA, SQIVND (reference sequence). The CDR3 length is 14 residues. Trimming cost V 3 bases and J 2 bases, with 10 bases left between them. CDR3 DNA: TGTGCCAGTAGTATTGGAGGACCCAACACTGAAGCTTTCTTT. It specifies CASSIGGPNTEAFF.

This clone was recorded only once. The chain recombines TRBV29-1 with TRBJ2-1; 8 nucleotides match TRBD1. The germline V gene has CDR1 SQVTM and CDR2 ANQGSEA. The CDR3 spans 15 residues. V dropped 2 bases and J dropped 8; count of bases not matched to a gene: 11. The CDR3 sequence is CSVEFAGQGSYEQFF. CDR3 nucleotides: TGCAGCGTTGAATTCGCTGGACAGGGTTCCTATGAGCAGTTCTTC.

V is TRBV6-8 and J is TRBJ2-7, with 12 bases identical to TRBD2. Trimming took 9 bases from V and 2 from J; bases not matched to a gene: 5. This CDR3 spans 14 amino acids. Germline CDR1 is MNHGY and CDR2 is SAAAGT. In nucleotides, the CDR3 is TGTGCCAGTGGACTAGCGGGGCCTCCCTACGAGCAGTACTTC. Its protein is CASGLAGPPYEQYF.

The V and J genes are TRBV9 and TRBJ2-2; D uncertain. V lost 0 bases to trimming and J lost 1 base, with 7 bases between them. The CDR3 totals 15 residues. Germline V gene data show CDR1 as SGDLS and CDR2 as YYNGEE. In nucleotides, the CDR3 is TGTGCCAGCAGCGTAGACACCTTGAACACCGGGGAGCTGTTTTTT. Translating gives CASSVDTLNTGELFF.

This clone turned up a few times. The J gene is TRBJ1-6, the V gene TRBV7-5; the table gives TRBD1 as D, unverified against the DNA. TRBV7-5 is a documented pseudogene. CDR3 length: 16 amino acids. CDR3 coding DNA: TGTGCCAGCAGCTCCCGGGACAGGGCTTTAGGGTCACCCCTCCACTTT. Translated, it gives CASSSRDRALGSPLHF.

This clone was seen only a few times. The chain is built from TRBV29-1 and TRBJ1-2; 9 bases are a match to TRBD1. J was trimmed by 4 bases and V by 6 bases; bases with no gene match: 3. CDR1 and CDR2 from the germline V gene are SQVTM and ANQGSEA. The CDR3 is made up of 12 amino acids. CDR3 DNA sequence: TGCAGCGTCACGGGACAGGGCTATGGCTACACCTTC. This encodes CSVTGQGYGYTF.

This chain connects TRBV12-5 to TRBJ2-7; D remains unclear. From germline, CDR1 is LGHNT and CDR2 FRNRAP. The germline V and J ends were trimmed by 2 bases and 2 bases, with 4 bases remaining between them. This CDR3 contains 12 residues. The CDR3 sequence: CASGLPPYEQYF. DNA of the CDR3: TGTGCTAGTGGTTTGCCCCCCTACGAGCAGTACTTC. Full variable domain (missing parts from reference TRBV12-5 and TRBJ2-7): DARVTQTPRHKVTEMGQEVTMRCQPILGHNTVFWYRQTMMQGLELLAYFRNRAPLDDSGMPKDRFSAEMPDATLATLKIQPSEPRDSAVYFCASGLPPYEQYFGPGTRLTVT.

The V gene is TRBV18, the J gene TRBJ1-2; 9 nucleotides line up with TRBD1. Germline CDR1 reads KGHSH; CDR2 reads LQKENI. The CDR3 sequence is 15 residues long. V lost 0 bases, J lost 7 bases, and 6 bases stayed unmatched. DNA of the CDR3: TGTGCCAGCTCACCACCGTACAGGGGGCTTGGTGGCTACACCTTC. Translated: CASSPPYRGLGGYTF. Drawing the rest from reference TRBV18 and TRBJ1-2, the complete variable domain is NAGVMQNPRHLVRRRGQEARLRCSPMKGHSHVYWYRQLPEEGLKFMVYLQKENIIDESGMPKERFSAEFPKEGPSILRIQQVVRGDSAAYFCASSPPYRGLGGYTFGSGTRLTVV.

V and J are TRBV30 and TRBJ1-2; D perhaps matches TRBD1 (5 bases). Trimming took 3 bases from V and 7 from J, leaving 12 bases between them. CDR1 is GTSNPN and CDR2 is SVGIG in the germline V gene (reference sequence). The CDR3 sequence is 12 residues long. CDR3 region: CAWRAGSGGYTF. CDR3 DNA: TGTGCCTGGAGGGCAGGGAGTGGTGGCTACACCTTC.

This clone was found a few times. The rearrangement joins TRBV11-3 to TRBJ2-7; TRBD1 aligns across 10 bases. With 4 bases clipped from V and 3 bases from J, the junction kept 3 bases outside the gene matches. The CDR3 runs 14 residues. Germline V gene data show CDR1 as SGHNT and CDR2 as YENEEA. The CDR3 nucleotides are TGTGCCAGCAGCTCTGGGGACAGGGGCTACGAGCAGTACTTC. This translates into CASSSGDRGYEQYF.

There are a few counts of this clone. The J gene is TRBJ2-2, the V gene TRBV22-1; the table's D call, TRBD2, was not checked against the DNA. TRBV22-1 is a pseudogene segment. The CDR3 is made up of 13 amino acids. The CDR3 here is CASSVVDTGELFF. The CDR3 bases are TGTGCCAGCAGCGTAGTGGACACCGGGGAGCTGTTTTTT.

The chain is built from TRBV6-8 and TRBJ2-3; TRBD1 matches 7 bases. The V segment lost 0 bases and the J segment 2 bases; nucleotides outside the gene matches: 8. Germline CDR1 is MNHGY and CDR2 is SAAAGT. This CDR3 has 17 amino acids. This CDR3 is CASSYSIVKGATDTQYF. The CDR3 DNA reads TGTGCCAGCAGTTACTCAATAGTGAAGGGGGCCACAGATACGCAGTATTTT.

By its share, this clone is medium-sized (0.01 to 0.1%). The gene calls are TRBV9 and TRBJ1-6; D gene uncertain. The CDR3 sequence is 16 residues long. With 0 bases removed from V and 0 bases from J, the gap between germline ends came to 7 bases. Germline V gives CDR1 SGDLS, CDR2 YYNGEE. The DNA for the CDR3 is TGTGCCAGCAGCGTAGGCACGAGCTCCTATAATTCACCCCTCCACTTT. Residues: CASSVGTSSYNSPLHF. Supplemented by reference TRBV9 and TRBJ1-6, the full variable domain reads DSGVTQTPKHLITATGQRVTLRCSPRSGDLSVYWYQQSLDQGLQFLIQYYNGEERAKGNILERFSAQQFPDLHSELNLSSLELGDSALYFCASSVGTSSYNSPLHFGNGTRLTVT.

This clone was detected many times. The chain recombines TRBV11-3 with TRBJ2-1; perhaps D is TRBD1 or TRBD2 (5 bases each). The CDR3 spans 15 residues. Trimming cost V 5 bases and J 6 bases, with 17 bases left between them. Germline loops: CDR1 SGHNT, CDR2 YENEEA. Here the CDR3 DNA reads TGTGCCAGCAGCCAATCTGGGACGAATGGCAATGAGCAGTTCTTC. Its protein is CASSQSGTNGNEQFF.

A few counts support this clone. CDR3 in amino acids: CASMEGASGNTIYF. The CDR3 DNA reads as TGTGCCAGTATGGAGGGGGCATCTGGAAACACCATATATTTT. V usage is TRBV19 and J usage is TRBJ1-3, with 7 bases fitting TRBD1. In germline, CDR1 is LNHDA, CDR2 SQIVND (reference sequence). CDR3 size: 14 residues. V shed 7 bases, J shed 1 base, and the junction held 4 bases outside the gene matches.